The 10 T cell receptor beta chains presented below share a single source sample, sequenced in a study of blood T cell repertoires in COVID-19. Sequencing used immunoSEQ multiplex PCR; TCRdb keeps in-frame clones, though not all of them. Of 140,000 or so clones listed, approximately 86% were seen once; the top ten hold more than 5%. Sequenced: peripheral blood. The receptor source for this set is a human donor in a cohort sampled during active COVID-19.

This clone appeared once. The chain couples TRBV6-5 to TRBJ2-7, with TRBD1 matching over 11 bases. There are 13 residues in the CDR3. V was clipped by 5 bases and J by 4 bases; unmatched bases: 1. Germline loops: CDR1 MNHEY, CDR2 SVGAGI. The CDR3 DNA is TGTGCCAGCAGTCGGGACAGGGGGTACGAGCAGTACTTC. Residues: CASSRDRGYEQYF.

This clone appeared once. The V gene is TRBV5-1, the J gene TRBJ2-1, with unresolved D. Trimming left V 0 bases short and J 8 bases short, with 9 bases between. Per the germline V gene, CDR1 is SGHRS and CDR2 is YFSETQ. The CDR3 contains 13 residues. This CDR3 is CASSLALSDEQFF. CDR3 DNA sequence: TGCGCCAGCAGCTTGGCCCTTTCGGATGAGCAGTTCTTC.

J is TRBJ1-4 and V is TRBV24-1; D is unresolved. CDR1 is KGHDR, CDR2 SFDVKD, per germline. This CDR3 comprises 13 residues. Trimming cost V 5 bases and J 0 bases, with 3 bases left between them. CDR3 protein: CATSATTNEKLFF. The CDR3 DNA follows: TGTGCCACCAGTGCCACAACTAATGAAAAACTGTTTTTT.

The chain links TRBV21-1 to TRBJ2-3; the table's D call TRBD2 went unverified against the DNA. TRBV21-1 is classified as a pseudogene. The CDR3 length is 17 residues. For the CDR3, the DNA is TGTGCCAGCAGCGCCACGACTAGCGGGGTTAGCACAGATACGCAGTATTTT. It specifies CASSATTSGVSTDTQYF.

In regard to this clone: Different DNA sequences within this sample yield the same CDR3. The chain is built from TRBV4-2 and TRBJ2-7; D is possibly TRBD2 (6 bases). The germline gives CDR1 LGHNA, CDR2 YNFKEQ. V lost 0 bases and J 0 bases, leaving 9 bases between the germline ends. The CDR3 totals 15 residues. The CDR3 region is CASSQEGGTSYEQYF. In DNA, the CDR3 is TGTGCCAGCAGCCAAGAGGGCGGGACCTCCTACGAGCAGTACTTC.

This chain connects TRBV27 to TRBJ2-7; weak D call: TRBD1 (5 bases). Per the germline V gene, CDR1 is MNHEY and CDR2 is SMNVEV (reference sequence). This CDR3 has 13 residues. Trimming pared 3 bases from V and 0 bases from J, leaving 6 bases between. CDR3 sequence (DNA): TGTGCCAGCAGTTTTGACAGCTCCTACGAGCAGTACTTC. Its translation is CASSFDSSYEQYF.

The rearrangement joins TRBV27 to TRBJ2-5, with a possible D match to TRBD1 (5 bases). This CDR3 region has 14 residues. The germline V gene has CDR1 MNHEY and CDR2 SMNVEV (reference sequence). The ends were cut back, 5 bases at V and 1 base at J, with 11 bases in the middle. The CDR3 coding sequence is TGTGCCAGCAGTGTCCAGGGTATCCAAGAGACCCAGTACTTC. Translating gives CASSVQGIQETQYF.

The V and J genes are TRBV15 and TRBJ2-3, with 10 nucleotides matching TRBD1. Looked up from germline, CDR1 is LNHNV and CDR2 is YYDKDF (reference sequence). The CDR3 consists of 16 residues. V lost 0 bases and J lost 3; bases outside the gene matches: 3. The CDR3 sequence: CATSRDRGQGTDTQYF. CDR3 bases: TGTGCCACCAGCAGAGATCGGGGACAGGGGACAGATACGCAGTATTTT. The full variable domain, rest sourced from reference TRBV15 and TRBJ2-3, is DAMVIQNPRYQVTQFGKPVTLSCSQTLNHNVMYWYQQKSSQAPKLLFHYYDKDFNNEADTPDNFQSRRPNTSFCFLDIRSPGLGDTAMYLCATSRDRGQGTDTQYFGPGTRLTVL.

The CDR3 sequence is CATSRQGQDRGRQETQYF. The CDR3 nucleotides are TGTGCCACCAGCAGGCAAGGACAGGACAGGGGACGCCAAGAGACCCAGTACTTC. The chain recombines TRBV15 with TRBJ2-5; 9 bases align to TRBD1. Germline values: CDR1 LNHNV, CDR2 YYDKDF (reference sequence). This CDR3 comprises 18 residues. Trimming took 3 bases from V and 1 from J; bases not matched to a gene: 12.

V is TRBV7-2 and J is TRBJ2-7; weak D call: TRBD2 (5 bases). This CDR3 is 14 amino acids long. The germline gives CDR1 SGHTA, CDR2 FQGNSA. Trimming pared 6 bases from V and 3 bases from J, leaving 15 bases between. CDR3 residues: CASRPDGVYYEQYF. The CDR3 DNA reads TGTGCCAGCAGACCAGACGGGGTTTACTACGAGCAGTACTTC.